Below, one T cell receptor (beta chain) is given with its context. The antigen is undetermined. The data were taken from a study of vaccination and CD4 T cells after COVID-19. V lost 3 bases to trimming and J lost 1 base, with 12 bases between them. The germline gives CDR1 MNHEY, CDR2 SVGAGI. This CDR3 region has 15 residues. The treatment: approximately nine-day PBMC culture with coronavirus spike peptide pools or control peptides (ViraFEST assay). Cultured CD4+ T-cell DNA underwent Oncomine TCR Beta short-read sequencing. MiXCR, applied by TCRdb to the PCR reads, yields one record per CDR3 protein. Of some 26,000 distinct CDR3 sequences listed, roughly 50% are singletons.

This chain joins TRBV6-5 and TRBJ1-2; the D is unclear. The sequenced sample was CD4+ T cells from blood, cultured in vitro, obtained before SARS-CoV-2 vaccination. This clonotype was obtained from a human donor who received a COVID-19 vaccine. The CDR3 loop reads CASSYSRRSNYGYTF. The CDR3 nucleotides are TGTGCCAGCAGTTATTCCAGACGGAGTAACTATGGCTACACCTTC.